Listed here are 30 T cell receptor beta chains from one sample, sequenced in a study of post-analysis software for immune sequencing data. These TCRs' antigens remain unknown. Unique molecular identifiers had been added to the TCR beta cDNA libraries. TCRdb passed the PCR reads through MiXCR, listing each CDR3 protein once. The sample holds about 460,000 distinct CDR3 sequences, nearly 45% seen once. The study's findings and limits: With TRBV5-6, TRBV5-1 and TRBV20-1 included, about five TRBV segments were more frequent in patients than in controls.

The sample comprised blood. The receptor source for this set is a girl aged 5 to 17 with multiple sclerosis.

This clonotype has just a few counts. This rearrangement joins TRBV9 to TRBJ2-1, with 15 nucleotides matching TRBD2. This CDR3 spans 15 amino acids. Unmatched junction bases numbered 4, after V lost 3 bases and J lost 9 bases. Germline V gives CDR1 SGDLS, CDR2 YYNGEE. CDR3 sequence: CASSDGTSGRSEQFF. The CDR3 DNA follows: TGTGCCAGCAGCGACGGGACTAGCGGGAGGTCTGAGCAGTTCTTC.

The chain carries TRBV28 and TRBJ2-5; D is possibly TRBD1 (5 bases). This CDR3 is built from 14 residues. Germline-derived CDR1 and CDR2 are MDHEN and SYDVKM. The V gene lost 7 bases and the J gene lost 1 base, with 13 bases spanning the gap. The CDR3 reads CASTLGQLQETQYF. CDR3 DNA sequence: TGTGCCAGCACCCTGGGGCAGCTCCAAGAGACCCAGTACTTC.

As concerns this clonotype: The junction and the germline gene differ at one end; a read error may be behind it. V and J are TRBV6-4 and TRBJ2-2; D uncertain. The CDR3 is made up of 13 amino acids. In germline, CDR1 is MRHNA, CDR2 SNTAGT. The CDR3 DNA reads TGTGCTAGCAGTGACGAGGCCACCGGGGAGCTGTTTTTT. Amino acids: CASSDEATGELFF.

This clonotype was found many times. This chain joins TRBV5-1 and TRBJ2-5; D gene uncertain. The CDR3 totals 14 residues. Trimming pared 4 bases from V and 3 bases from J, leaving 13 bases between. CDR1 and CDR2 (germline): SGHRS, YFSETQ. The CDR3 DNA reads TGCGCCAGCAGCCAGTGGGCGACGGAAGAGACCCAGTACTTC. It encodes CASSQWATEETQYF.

The chain combines TRBV20-1 with TRBJ1-1; D not certain. The germline V and J ends were trimmed by 6 bases and 1 base, with 12 bases remaining between them. The CDR3 extends over 13 amino acids. Germline V gene sequence: CDR1 DFQATT, CDR2 SNEGSKA (reference sequence). CDR3 sequence (DNA): TGCAGTGCCTCCCCCGGCGGGAACACTGAAGCTTTCTTT. Protein sequence: CSASPGGNTEAFF.

The genes are TRBV12-3 or TRBV12-4 and TRBJ1-4; no clear D. Trimming removed 2 bases from V and 7 bases from J, with 14 bases in between. The CDR3 contains 15 residues. CDR3 protein: CASSLMAPRAEKLFF. CDR3 bases: TGTGCCAGCAGTTTAATGGCCCCACGGGCTGAAAAACTGTTTTTT.

The J gene is TRBJ2-3, the V gene TRBV7-3; 13 bases align to TRBD2. The CDR3 totals 18 residues. Trimming cost V 3 bases and J 0 bases; bases outside gene matches: 6. In germline, CDR1 is SGHTA, CDR2 FQGTGA. The CDR3 DNA reads as TGTGCCAGCAGCTTCGGGACTAGCGGGACAAGAAGCACAGATACGCAGTATTTT. Translation: CASSFGTSGTRSTDTQYF.

Written as DNA, the CDR3 is TGTGCCAGCGGCGGGAGGGGAGCCTACGAGCAGTACTTC. Translated, it gives CASGGRGAYEQYF. The chain joins TRBV6-6 to TRBJ2-7; 9 nucleotides agree with TRBD2. CDR3 length: 13 amino acids. Trimming at V came to 8 bases and at J to 2 bases, leaving 4 bases not matched to a gene. Germline V gene sequence: CDR1 MNHNY, CDR2 SVGAGI (reference sequence).

For the CDR3, the DNA is TGTGCCAGCAGTTACTCCGGGACCGCTACCTACGAGCAGTACTTC. Translating gives CASSYSGTATYEQYF. The chain combines TRBV6-5 with TRBJ2-7; D is tentatively TRBD1 or TRBD2 (5 bases each). This CDR3 is built from 15 residues. Germline assignment: CDR1 MNHEY and CDR2 SVGAGI. V gave up 0 bases and J gave up 2 bases, with 11 bases separating them.

The chain has TRBV6-6 and TRBJ2-7; 9 nucleotides line up with TRBD1. CDR3 size: 15 residues. Trimming took 5 bases from V and 5 from J; bases not matched to a gene: 10. Germline V gene data show CDR1 as MNHNY and CDR2 as SVGAGI (reference sequence). In nucleotides, the CDR3 is TGTGCCAGCAGTCTACAGGGGGCAAGAATCGACGAGCAGTACTTC. Translation: CASSLQGARIDEQYF.

This clonotype occurred a few times. Germline and junction disagree at one end, which may indicate a read error. V is TRBV27 and J is TRBJ2-1; TRBD2 aligns across 9 bases. The CDR3 covers 15 residues. Germline CDR1 MNHEY, CDR2 SMNVEV (reference sequence). The CDR3 coding sequence is TGTGCCAGCAGCTTATCAGCGGGAGGTTACAATGAGCAGTTCTTC. Encoded protein: CASSLSAGGYNEQFF.

The J gene is TRBJ2-7, the V gene TRBV28, with D tentatively TRBD1 or TRBD2 (5 bases each). The germline CDR1 and CDR2 sequences are MDHEN and SYDVKM. Trimming removed 3 bases at V and 7 bases at J, with 16 bases between. This CDR3 spans 14 amino acids. In DNA form, the CDR3 reads TGTGCCAGCAGTTTGGGGCAGGAGGTAGTTGAGCAGTACTTC. The encoded protein is CASSLGQEVVEQYF.

V is TRBV27 and J is TRBJ2-7, with D uncertain. The germline CDR1 and CDR2 sequences are MNHEY and SMNVEV (reference sequence). The ends were cut back, 5 bases at V and 6 bases at J, with 17 bases in the middle. The CDR3 has 14 residues. Here the CDR3 DNA reads TGTGCCAGCAGTCCCGGCCACGCCCCCCTCGAGCAGTACTTC. Its protein product is CASSPGHAPLEQYF.

This clonotype was observed once. The chain couples TRBV5-1 to TRBJ2-1; D not certain. Trimming left V 0 bases short and J 0 bases short, with 7 bases between. The CDR3 consists of 15 residues. Germline CDR1 reads SGHRS; CDR2 reads YFSETQ. The CDR3 bases are TGCGCCAGCAGCTTGGTGGCCAGCTCCTACAATGAGCAGTTCTTC. This translates into CASSLVASSYNEQFF.

The chain employs TRBV29-1 and TRBJ2-5; 10 positions match TRBD1. The ends lost 8 bases at V and 4 bases at J; junction bases unmatched: 10. The CDR3 is made up of 14 amino acids. The germline CDR1 and CDR2 sequences are SQVTM and ANQGSEA. Here the CDR3 reads CSYRTGGWGETQYF. CDR3 in DNA: TGCAGCTACCGGACAGGGGGTTGGGGAGAGACCCAGTACTTC.

V usage is TRBV7-2 and J usage is TRBJ2-7, with a possible D match to TRBD2 (5 bases). CDR3 length: 14 residues. Germline lookup yields CDR1 SGHTA and CDR2 FQGNSA. V lost 0 bases to trimming and J lost 3 bases, with 9 bases between them. CDR3 protein: CASSLAGDNYEQYF. Here the CDR3 DNA reads TGTGCCAGCAGCTTAGCGGGAGATAACTACGAGCAGTACTTC.

In its sample, this clonotype was seen a few times. The chain carries TRBV6-5 and TRBJ2-1, with D maybe TRBD2 (7 bases). CDR3 size: 15 residues. The germline V gene has CDR1 MNHEY and CDR2 SVGAGI. V lost 2 bases and J 6 bases, leaving 14 bases between the germline ends. CDR3 residues: CASSYRGAYGNEQFF. In nucleotides, the CDR3 is TGTGCCAGCAGTTACCGGGGGGCTTACGGCAATGAGCAGTTCTTC.

This chain connects TRBV7-9 to TRBJ2-1; a weak D match, TRBD1 (6 bases). Germline CDR1 and CDR2: SEHNR and FQNEAQ (reference sequence). The CDR3 covers 15 residues. Trimming pared 5 bases from V and 7 bases from J, leaving 18 bases between. CDR3 DNA: TGTGCCAGCAGCCCCCCCCAGGGGATGTCGAATGAGCAGTTCTTC. Its protein is CASSPPQGMSNEQFF.

A single count supports this clonotype. The rearrangement uses TRBV3-1 and TRBJ2-7; 9 positions agree with TRBD2. Germline V gene sequence: CDR1 LGHDT, CDR2 YNNKEL (reference sequence). The J segment lost 6 bases and the V segment lost 0 bases, leaving 6 bases of the junction unmatched. The length of the CDR3 is 15 residues. The CDR3 DNA sequence: TGTGCCAGCAGCCAAGATTCCTGCGGGAGGGCCGAGCAGTACTTC. Translation gives CASSQDSCGRAEQYF.

The sample holds a few counts of this clonotype. This chain connects TRBV4-2 to TRBJ2-1; TRBD2 matches 8 bases. CDR1 is LGHNA, CDR2 YNFKEQ, per germline. The trim removed 0 bases at V and 5 bases at J, leaving 9 bases unmatched. CDR3 length: 17 amino acids. The chain's CDR3 is CASSQESSGSANNEQFF. As DNA, the CDR3 is TGTGCCAGCAGCCAAGAATCGAGCGGGAGCGCTAACAATGAGCAGTTCTTC.

This clonotype was counted a few times. The J gene is TRBJ2-1, the V gene TRBV7-3, with 9 bases lining up with TRBD2. Germline CDR1 and CDR2: SGHTA and FQGTGA. This CDR3 is 13 amino acids long. Trimming cost V 9 bases and J 5 bases; bases outside gene matches: 5. The CDR3 DNA follows: TGTGCCAGTGCCGCGGGAGGGAACAATGAGCAGTTCTTC. This codes for CASAAGGNNEQFF.

The CDR3 region is CASSLVQGKSYATNEKLFF. Written as DNA, the CDR3 is TGTGCCAGCAGCTTAGTACAGGGGAAAAGCTATGCAACTAATGAAAAACTGTTTTTT. The chain uses TRBV7-6 and TRBJ1-4; the match to TRBD1 covers 7 bases. The CDR3 is 19 amino acids. The trim removed 1 base at V and 0 bases at J, leaving 11 bases unmatched. Germline V gene sequence: CDR1 SGHVS, CDR2 FNYEAQ.

J is TRBJ2-5 and V is TRBV6-5; 10 nucleotides match TRBD1. The junction had 7 bases not matched to a gene; V was cut back by 4 bases and J by 2 bases. The CDR3 runs 16 residues. Germline V CDR1 and CDR2: MNHEY, SVGAGI. CDR3 loop: CASSSLDRGSQETQYF. As DNA, the CDR3 is TGTGCCAGCAGTTCCTTGGACAGGGGGAGTCAAGAGACCCAGTACTTC.

CDR3 DNA: TGTGCCAGCAGCCAAGATTCCGCGGGACGATACAATGAGCAGTTCTTC. Its translation is CASSQDSAGRYNEQFF. The chain has TRBV3-1 and TRBJ2-1, with D perhaps TRBD2 (6 bases). V shed 0 bases and J shed 4 bases, with 13 bases lying between them. Looked up from germline, CDR1 is LGHDT and CDR2 is YNNKEL (reference sequence). The CDR3 runs to 16 residues.

The chain combines TRBV28 with TRBJ2-3; D perhaps matches TRBD2 (6 bases). The CDR3 has 17 residues. Germline V gene lookup returns CDR1 MDHEN and CDR2 SYDVKM. The germline V and J ends were trimmed by 4 bases and 0 bases, with 17 bases remaining between them. This CDR3 reads CASSSPFSGYSTDTQYF. The DNA of the CDR3 is TGTGCCAGCAGTTCTCCCTTCAGCGGGTATAGCACAGATACGCAGTATTTT.

This clonotype was counted between two and nine times. The chain employs TRBV15 and TRBJ2-1; D is ambiguous. This CDR3 has 14 residues. Germline loops: CDR1 LNHNV, CDR2 YYDKDF (reference sequence). The V end was cut by 0 bases, the J end by 4 bases, with 7 bases between. The CDR3 protein is CATSRDPSYNEQFF. The CDR3 region has the DNA TGTGCCACCAGCAGAGATCCCTCTTACAATGAGCAGTTCTTC.

The chain carries TRBV5-1 and TRBJ1-1; 8 positions agree with TRBD1. From germline, CDR1 is SGHRS and CDR2 YFSETQ. CDR3 length equals 14 residues. Germline trimming cut 2 bases from V and 8 bases from J; bases unmatched to any gene: 8. The CDR3 DNA is TGCGCCAGCAGCTTCTCCAGGGGGCTCTCCGAAGCTTTCTTT. Its translation is CASSFSRGLSEAFF.

V and J are TRBV9 and TRBJ2-1; no clear D. Deletions cut 0 bases from V and 0 bases from J, with 7 bases between. The CDR3 covers 15 residues. The germline V gene encodes CDR1 SGDLS and CDR2 YYNGEE. This CDR3 reads CASSVAASSYNEQFF. The DNA for the CDR3 is TGTGCCAGCAGCGTAGCGGCAAGCTCCTACAATGAGCAGTTCTTC. Together with reference TRBV9 and TRBJ2-1, the CDR3 gives the full variable domain: DSGVTQTPKHLITATGQRVTLRCSPRSGDLSVYWYQQSLDQGLQFLIQYYNGEERAKGNILERFSAQQFPDLHSELNLSSLELGDSALYFCASSVAASSYNEQFFGPGTRLTVL.

The genes are TRBV7-2 and TRBJ2-1, with a possible D match to TRBD1 (5 bases). V lost 5 bases, J lost 8 bases, and 7 bases lay in between. Germline V gene data show CDR1 as SGHTA and CDR2 as FQGNSA. This CDR3 has 11 residues. The CDR3 region is CASSPGYEQFF. CDR3 DNA: TGTGCCAGCAGCCCAGGGTATGAGCAGTTCTTC.

The chain joins TRBV12-3 or TRBV12-4 to TRBJ2-5, with TRBD1 identical over 8 bases. This CDR3 spans 13 amino acids. V shed 6 bases, J shed 1 base, and the junction held 1 base outside the gene matches. The CDR3 reads CASRTGVQETQYF. The CDR3 DNA is TGTGCCAGCAGGACAGGGGTCCAAGAGACCCAGTACTTC.